Below are 7 T cell receptor beta chains sequenced from a single sample in a study of response to subunit inactivated influenza vaccine. TCRdb re-derived calls from the RT-PCR reads in MiXCR, one entry per CDR3 protein. The sample has roughly 500,000 distinct CDR3 sequences; 25% are singletons. This specimen consisted of CD4+ T cells sorted from PBMCs, obtained roughly 5 days after vaccination. These receptors came from a man aged 45-60 years who received an inactivated influenza vaccine.

The CDR3 bases are TGTGCCAGCAGCTTAGCGGAGAGCTATGGCTACACCTTC. It translates to CASSLAESYGYTF. The chain uses TRBV7-2 and TRBJ1-2; D is ambiguous. CDR1 and CDR2 (germline): SGHTA, FQGNSA. V dropped 0 bases and J dropped 4 bases, with 6 bases sitting between them. There are 13 residues in the CDR3.

The rearrangement uses TRBV7-9 and TRBJ2-7; possibly TRBD1 for D (5 bases). The V and J ends lost 2 bases and 6 bases respectively, with 14 bases between them. The CDR3 covers 14 residues. Germline values: CDR1 SEHNR, CDR2 FQNEAQ (reference sequence). The CDR3 protein is CASSLPRVASEQYF. CDR3 coding DNA: TGTGCCAGCAGCTTACCCAGGGTAGCATCCGAGCAGTACTTC.

The chain carries TRBV5-1 and TRBJ1-6; D gene uncertain. CDR1 SGHRS and CDR2 YFSETQ come from the germline V gene. With 0 bases removed from V and 5 bases from J, the gap between germline ends came to 12 bases. The CDR3 sequence is 16 residues long. CDR3 protein: CASSLGASRNNSPLHF. CDR3 DNA: TGCGCCAGCAGCTTGGGTGCATCTAGGAATAATTCACCCCTCCACTTT. Supplemented by reference TRBV5-1 and TRBJ1-6, the full variable domain reads KAGVTQTPRYLIKTRGQQVTLSCSPISGHRSVSWYQQTPGQGLQFLFEYFSETQRNKGNFPGRFSGRQFSNSRSEMNVSTLELGDSALYLCASSLGASRNNSPLHFGNGTRLTVT.

V and J are TRBV15 and TRBJ2-1; TRBD1 aligns across 9 bases. CDR3 size: 15 residues. CDR1 is LNHNV, CDR2 YYDKDF, per germline (reference sequence). V lost 4 bases and J lost 3; bases outside the gene matches: 4. CDR3 region: CATSKGTGSYNEQFF. The CDR3 nucleotides are TGTGCCACCAGCAAGGGGACAGGGAGCTACAATGAGCAGTTCTTC.

This sequence joins TRBV18 and TRBJ1-2, with no clear D. V lost 3 bases to trimming and J lost 3 bases, with 8 bases between them. The CDR3 is made up of 13 amino acids. The germline V gene has CDR1 KGHSH and CDR2 LQKENI. In DNA, the CDR3 is TGTGCCAGCTCACCGGCAGGAGACTATGGCTACACCTTC. Protein product: CASSPAGDYGYTF.

This clonotype came up a few times. The chain recombines TRBV7-2 with TRBJ1-3; a possible D gene is TRBD1 (5 bases). The V end was cut by 5 bases, the J end by 1 base, with 15 bases between. Germline V gene lookup returns CDR1 SGHTA and CDR2 FQGNSA. CDR3 length: 16 residues. CDR3 nucleotide sequence: TGTGCCAGCAGCCGCGAACAGGCCCGGTCTGGAAACACCATATATTTT. Residues: CASSREQARSGNTIYF.

V gene TRBV7-9 combines with J gene TRBJ1-1; 8 bases agree with TRBD1. Unmatched junction bases numbered 10, after V lost 5 bases and J lost 5 bases. The germline CDR1 and CDR2 sequences are SEHNR and FQNEAQ (reference sequence). This CDR3 spans 15 amino acids. CDR3 DNA sequence: TGTGCCAGCAGCCTACTTTCAGGGGGCGCGACTGAAGCTTTCTTT. It translates to CASSLLSGGATEAFF.